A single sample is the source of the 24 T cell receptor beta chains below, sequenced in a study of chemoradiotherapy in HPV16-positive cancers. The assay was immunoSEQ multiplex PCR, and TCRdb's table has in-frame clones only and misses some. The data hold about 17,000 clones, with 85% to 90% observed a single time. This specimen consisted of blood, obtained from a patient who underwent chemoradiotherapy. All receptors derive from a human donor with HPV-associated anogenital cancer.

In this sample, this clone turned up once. The CDR3 sequence is CASTRKTSDQETQYF. CDR3 nucleotides: TGTGCCAGCACCCGTAAGACTAGCGACCAAGAGACCCAGTACTTC. The chain employs TRBV5-4 and TRBJ2-5; TRBD2 aligns across 8 bases. Germline V gene lookup returns CDR1 SGHNT and CDR2 YYREEE (reference sequence). The length of the CDR3 is 15 residues. The V segment lost 6 bases and the J segment 0 bases; nucleotides outside the gene matches: 7.

The CDR3 protein is CATSRLTGSHEQYF. CDR3 nucleotides: TGTGCCACCAGCAGATTGACAGGGTCCCACGAGCAGTACTTC. The chain employs TRBV15 and TRBJ2-7, with 7 bases identical to TRBD1. Per the germline V gene, CDR1 is LNHNV and CDR2 is YYDKDF (reference sequence). The CDR3 contains 14 residues. The trim removed 2 bases at V and 5 bases at J, leaving 6 bases unmatched.

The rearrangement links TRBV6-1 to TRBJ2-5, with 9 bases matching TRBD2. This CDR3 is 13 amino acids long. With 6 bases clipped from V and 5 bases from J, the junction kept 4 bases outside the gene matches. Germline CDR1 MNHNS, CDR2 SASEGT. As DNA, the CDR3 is TGTGCCAGCAGAGCGGGGGGATACGAGACCCAGTACTTC. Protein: CASRAGGYETQYF.

The CDR3 protein is CASSESVGNTIYF. CDR3 DNA sequence: TGTGCCAGCAGTGAATCGGTCGGAAACACCATATATTTT. The rearrangement joins TRBV2 to TRBJ1-3, with D unclear. V gave up 2 bases and J gave up 4 bases, with 6 bases separating them. CDR1 and CDR2 from the germline V gene are SNHLY and FYNNEI. This CDR3 region has 13 residues.

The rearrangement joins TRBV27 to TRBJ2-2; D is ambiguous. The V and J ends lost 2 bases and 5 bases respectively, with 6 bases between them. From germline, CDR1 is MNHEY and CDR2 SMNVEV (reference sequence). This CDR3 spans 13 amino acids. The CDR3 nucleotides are TGTGCCAGCAGTTTAGCCATTACCGGGGAGCTGTTTTTT. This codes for CASSLAITGELFF.

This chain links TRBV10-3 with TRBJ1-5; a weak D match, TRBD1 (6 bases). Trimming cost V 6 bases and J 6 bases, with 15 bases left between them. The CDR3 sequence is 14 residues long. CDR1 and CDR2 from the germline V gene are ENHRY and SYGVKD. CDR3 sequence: CAIRETGSSQPQHF. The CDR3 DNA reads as TGTGCCATCAGGGAAACAGGGTCCAGTCAGCCCCAGCATTTT.

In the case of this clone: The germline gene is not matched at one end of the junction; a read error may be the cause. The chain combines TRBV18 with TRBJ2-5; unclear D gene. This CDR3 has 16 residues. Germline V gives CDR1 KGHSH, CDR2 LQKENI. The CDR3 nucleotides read TGTGCCAGCTCACAAAGCGTCGTGGCAGTTCAAGAGGCCCAGTACTTC. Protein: CASSQSVVAVQEAQYF.

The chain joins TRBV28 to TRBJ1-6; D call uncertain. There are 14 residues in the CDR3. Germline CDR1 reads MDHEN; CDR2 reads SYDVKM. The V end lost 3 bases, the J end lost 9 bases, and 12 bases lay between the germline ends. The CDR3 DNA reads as TGTGCCAGCAGTTTCATAGAACTGGGTTCACCCCTCCACTTT. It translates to CASSFIELGSPLHF.

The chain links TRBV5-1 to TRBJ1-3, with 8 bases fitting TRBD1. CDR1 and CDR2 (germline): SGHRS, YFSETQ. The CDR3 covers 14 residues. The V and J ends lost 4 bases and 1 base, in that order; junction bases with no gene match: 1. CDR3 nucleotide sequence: TGCGCCAGCAGCGGGACAGGATCTGGAAACACCATATATTTT. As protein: CASSGTGSGNTIYF.

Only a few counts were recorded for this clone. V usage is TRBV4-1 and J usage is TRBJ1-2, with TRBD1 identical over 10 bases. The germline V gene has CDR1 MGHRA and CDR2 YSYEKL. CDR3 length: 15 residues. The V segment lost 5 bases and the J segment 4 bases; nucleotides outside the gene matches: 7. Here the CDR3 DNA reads TGCGCCAGCAGCGACCCGGGACAGGGGCTCTATGGCTACACCTTC. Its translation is CASSDPGQGLYGYTF.

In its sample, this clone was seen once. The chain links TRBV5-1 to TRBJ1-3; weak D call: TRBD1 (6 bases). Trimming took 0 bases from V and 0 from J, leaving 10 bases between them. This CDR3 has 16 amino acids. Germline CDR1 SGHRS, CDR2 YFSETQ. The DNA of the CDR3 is TGCGCCAGCAGCTTGGGACAGGCTTACTCTGGAAACACCATATATTTT. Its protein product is CASSLGQAYSGNTIYF.

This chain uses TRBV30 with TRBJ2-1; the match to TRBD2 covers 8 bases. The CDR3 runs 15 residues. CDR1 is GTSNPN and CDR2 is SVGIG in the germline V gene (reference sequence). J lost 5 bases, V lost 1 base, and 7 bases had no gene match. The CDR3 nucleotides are TGTGCCTGGAGTGGTCAGCGGGGGTCACACAATGAGCAGTTCTTC. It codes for CAWSGQRGSHNEQFF.

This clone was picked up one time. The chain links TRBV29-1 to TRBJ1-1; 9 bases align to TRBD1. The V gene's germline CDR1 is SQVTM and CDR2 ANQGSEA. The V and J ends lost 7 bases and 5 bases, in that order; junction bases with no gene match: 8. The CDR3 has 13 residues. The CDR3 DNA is TGCAGCGCCCGAACAGGGGGCGCGACTGAAGCTTTCTTT. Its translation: CSARTGGATEAFF.

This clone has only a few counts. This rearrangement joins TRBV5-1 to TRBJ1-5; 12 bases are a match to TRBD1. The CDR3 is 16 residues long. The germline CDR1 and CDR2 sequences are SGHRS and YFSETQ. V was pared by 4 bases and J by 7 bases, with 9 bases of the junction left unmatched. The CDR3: CASSPGGTGGDQPQHF. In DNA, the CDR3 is TGCGCCAGCAGCCCAGGTGGGACAGGGGGCGACCAGCCCCAGCATTTT.

Here the CDR3 reads CASSETGGAYEKLFF. CDR3 sequence (DNA): TGTGCCAGCAGTGAAACAGGGGGCGCATATGAAAAACTGTTTTTT. This chain uses TRBV2 with TRBJ1-4; 9 bases align to TRBD1. V lost 2 bases to trimming and J lost 6 bases; unmatched junction nucleotides: 4. The CDR3 has 15 residues. Germline loops: CDR1 SNHLY, CDR2 FYNNEI.

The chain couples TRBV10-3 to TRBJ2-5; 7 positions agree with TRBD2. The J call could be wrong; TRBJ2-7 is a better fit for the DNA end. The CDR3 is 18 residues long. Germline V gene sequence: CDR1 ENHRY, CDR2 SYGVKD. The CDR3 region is CAISEGASGNPSSYEQYF. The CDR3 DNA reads TGTGCCATCAGTGAGGGGGCTAGCGGCAACCCCAGTTCCTACGAGCAGTACTTC.

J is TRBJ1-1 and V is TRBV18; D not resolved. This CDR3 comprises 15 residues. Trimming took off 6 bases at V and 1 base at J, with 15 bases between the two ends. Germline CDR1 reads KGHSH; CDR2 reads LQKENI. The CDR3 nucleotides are TGTGCCAGCTCGTATCGGCCGCTCTCGAACACTGAAGCTTTCTTT. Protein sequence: CASSYRPLSNTEAFF.

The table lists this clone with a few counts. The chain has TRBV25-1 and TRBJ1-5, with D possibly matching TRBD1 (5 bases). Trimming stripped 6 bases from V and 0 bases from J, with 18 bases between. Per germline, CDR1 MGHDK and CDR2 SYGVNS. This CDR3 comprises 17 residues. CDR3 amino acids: CASSWSPQENSNQPQHF. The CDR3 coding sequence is TGTGCCAGCAGCTGGTCCCCACAGGAAAATAGCAATCAGCCCCAGCATTTT.

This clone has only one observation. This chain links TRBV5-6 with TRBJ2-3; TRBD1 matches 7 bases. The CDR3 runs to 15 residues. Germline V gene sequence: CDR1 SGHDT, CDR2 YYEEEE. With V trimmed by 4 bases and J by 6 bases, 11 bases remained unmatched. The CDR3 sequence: CASSPPTGRRDTQYF. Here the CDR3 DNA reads TGTGCCAGCAGCCCACCGACAGGGCGGAGGGATACGCAGTATTTT.

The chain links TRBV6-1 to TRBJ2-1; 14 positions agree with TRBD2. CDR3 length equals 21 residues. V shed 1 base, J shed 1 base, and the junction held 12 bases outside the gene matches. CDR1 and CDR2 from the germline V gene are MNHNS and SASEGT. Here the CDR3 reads CASSEGRPGTSGRWSYNEQFF. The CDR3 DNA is TGTGCCAGCAGTGAAGGTCGTCCCGGGACTAGCGGGAGATGGTCCTACAATGAGCAGTTCTTC.

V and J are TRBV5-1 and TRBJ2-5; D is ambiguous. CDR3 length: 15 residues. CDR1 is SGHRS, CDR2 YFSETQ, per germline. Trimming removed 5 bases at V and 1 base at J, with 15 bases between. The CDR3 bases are TGCGCCAGCAGGTCAACAGCAAACTTCCAAGAGACCCAGTACTTC. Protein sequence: CASRSTANFQETQYF.

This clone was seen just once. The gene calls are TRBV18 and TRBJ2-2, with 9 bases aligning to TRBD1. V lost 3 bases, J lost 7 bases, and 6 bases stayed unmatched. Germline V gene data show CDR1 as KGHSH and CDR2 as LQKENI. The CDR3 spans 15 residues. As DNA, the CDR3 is TGTGCCAGCTCACCCTGGGACAGGGCTGACGGGGAGCTGTTTTTT. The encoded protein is CASSPWDRADGELFF.

In DNA, the CDR3 is TGTGCCAGCAGCTTAGCTCCTGGTGGCTACACCTTC. Translated, it gives CASSLAPGGYTF. V and J are TRBV7-9 and TRBJ1-2, with D hard to call. V dropped 0 bases and J dropped 7 bases, with 6 bases sitting between them. The germline V gene has CDR1 SEHNR and CDR2 FQNEAQ (reference sequence). The CDR3 runs to 12 residues.

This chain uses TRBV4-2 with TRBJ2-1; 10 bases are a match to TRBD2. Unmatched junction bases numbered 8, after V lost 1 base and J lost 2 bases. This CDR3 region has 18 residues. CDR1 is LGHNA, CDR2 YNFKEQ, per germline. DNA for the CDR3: TGTGCCAGCAGCCAAGTGGCGACTAGCGGGCATACCTACAATGAGCAGTTCTTC. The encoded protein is CASSQVATSGHTYNEQFF.